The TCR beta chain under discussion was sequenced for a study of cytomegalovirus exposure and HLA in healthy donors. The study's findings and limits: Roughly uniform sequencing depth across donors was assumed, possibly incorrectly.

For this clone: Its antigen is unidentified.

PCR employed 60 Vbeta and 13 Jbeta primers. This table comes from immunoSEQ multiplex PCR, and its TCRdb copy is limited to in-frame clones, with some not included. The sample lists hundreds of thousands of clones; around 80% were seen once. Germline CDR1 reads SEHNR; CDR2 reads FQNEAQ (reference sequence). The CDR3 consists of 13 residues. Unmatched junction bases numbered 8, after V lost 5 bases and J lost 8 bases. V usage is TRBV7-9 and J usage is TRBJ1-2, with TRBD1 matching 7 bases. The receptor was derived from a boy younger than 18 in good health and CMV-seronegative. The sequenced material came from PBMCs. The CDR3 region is CASSRGQVGGYTF. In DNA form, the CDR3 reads TGTGCCAGCAGCCGCGGACAGGTCGGGGGCTACACCTTC.